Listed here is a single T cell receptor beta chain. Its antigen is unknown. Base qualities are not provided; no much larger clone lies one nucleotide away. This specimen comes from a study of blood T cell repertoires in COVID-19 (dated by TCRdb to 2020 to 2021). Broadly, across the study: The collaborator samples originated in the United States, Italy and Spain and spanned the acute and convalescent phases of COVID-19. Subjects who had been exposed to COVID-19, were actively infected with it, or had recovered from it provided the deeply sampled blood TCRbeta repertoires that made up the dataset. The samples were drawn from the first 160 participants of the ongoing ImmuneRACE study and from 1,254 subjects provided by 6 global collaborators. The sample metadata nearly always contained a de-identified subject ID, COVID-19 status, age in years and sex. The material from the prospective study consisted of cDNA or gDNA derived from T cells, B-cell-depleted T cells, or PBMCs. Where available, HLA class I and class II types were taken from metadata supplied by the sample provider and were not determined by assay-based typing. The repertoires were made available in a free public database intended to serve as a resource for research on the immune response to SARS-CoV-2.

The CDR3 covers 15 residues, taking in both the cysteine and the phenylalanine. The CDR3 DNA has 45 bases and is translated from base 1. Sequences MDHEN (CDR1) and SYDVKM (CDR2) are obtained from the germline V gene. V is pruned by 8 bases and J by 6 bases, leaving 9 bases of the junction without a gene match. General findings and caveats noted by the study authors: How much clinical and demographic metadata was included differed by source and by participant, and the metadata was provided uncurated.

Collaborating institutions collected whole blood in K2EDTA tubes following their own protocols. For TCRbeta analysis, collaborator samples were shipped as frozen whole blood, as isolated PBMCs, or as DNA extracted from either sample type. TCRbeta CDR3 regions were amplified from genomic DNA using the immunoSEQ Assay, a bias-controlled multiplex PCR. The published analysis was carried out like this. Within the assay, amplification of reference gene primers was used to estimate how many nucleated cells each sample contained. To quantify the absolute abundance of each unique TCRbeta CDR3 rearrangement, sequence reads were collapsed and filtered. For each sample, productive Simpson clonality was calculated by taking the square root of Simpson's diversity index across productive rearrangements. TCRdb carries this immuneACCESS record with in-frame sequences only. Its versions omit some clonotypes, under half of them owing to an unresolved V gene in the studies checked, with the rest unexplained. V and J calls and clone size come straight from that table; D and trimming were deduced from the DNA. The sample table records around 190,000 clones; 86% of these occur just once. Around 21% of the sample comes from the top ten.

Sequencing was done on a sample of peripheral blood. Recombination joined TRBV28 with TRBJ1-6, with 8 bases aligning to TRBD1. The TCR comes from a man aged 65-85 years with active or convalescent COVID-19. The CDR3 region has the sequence CASGEQGGTNSPLHF. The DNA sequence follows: TGTGCCAGCGGAGAACAGGGGGGTACTAATTCACCCCTCCACTTT.